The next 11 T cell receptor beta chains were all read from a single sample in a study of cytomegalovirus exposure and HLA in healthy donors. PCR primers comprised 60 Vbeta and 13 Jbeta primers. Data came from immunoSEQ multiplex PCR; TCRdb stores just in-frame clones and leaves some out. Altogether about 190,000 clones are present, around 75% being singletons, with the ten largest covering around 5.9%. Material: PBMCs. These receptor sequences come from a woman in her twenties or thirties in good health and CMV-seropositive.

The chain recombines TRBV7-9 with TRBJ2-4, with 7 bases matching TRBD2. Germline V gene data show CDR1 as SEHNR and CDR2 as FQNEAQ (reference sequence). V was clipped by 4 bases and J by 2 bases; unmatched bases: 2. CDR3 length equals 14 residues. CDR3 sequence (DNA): TGTGCCAGCAGCTCACTAGCGACCAAAAACATTCAGTACTTC. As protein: CASSSLATKNIQYF.

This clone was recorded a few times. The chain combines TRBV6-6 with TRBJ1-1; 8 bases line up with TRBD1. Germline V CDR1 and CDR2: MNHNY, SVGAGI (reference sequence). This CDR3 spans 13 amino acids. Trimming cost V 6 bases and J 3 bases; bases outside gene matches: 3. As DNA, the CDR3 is TGTGCCAGCAGGGACAGGGCCCACACTGAAGCTTTCTTT. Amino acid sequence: CASRDRAHTEAFF.

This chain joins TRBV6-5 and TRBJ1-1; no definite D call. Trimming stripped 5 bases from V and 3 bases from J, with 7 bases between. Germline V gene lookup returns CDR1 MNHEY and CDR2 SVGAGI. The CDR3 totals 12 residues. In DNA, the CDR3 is TGTGCCAGCAGTCGCGGGGACACTGAAGCTTTCTTT. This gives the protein CASSRGDTEAFF.

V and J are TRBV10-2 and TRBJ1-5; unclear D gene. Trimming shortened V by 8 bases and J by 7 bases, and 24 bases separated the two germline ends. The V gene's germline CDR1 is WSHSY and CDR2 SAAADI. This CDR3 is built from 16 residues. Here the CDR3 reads CASGIQNPGQRQPQHF. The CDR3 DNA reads TGCGCCAGCGGTATCCAGAATCCGGGCCAGCGGCAGCCCCAGCATTTT.

The CDR3 sequence: CATSEVGGGELFF. CDR3 nucleotides: TGTGCCACCAGCGAAGTGGGGGGCGGGGAGCTGTTTTTT. This rearrangement joins TRBV15 to TRBJ2-2; D is possibly TRBD2 (6 bases). The germline V and J ends were trimmed by 5 bases and 7 bases, with 11 bases remaining between them. The CDR3 extends over 13 amino acids. Germline loops: CDR1 LNHNV, CDR2 YYDKDF (reference sequence).

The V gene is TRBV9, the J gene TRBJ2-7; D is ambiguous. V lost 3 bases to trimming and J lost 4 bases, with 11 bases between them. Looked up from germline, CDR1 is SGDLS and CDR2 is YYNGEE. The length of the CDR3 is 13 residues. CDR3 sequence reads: CASSGSLYYEQYF. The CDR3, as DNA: TGTGCCAGCAGCGGGTCCCTATATTACGAGCAGTACTTC.

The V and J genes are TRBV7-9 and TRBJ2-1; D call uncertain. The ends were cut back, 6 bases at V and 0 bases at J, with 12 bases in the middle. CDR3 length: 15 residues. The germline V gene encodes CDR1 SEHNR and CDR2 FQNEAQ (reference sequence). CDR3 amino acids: CASSYRLSSYNEQFF. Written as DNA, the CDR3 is TGTGCCAGCAGTTACCGACTTAGCTCCTACAATGAGCAGTTCTTC.

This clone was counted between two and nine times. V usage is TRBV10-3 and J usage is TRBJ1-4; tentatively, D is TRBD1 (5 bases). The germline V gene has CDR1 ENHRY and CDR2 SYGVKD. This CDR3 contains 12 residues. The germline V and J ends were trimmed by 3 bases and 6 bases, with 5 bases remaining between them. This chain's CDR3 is CAISEGDEKLFF. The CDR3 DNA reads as TGTGCCATCAGTGAAGGGGATGAAAAACTGTTTTTT.

Written as DNA, the CDR3 is TGTGCCCTCCGTAGCGTTATTTCCGACGAGCAGTACTTC. Its translation is CALRSVISDEQYF. The chain couples TRBV10-3 to TRBJ2-7; TRBD2 might be the D (5 bases). Germline values: CDR1 ENHRY, CDR2 SYGVKD. CDR3 length equals 13 residues. Trimming took 11 bases from V and 5 from J, leaving 19 bases between them.

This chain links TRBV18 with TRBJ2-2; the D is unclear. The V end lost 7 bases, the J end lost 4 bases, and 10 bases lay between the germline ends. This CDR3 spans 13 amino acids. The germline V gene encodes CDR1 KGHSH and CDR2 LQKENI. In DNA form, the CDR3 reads TGTGCCAGCTACCGAGGAGTCACCGGGGAGCTGTTTTTT. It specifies CASYRGVTGELFF.

The CDR3 sequence: CATRGRSYVSQHF. The DNA for the CDR3 is TGTGCCACCAGGGGCCGGTCTTATGTGTCCCAGCATTTT. V is TRBV19 and J is TRBJ1-5; a weak D match, TRBD1 (6 bases). Germline lookup yields CDR1 LNHDA and CDR2 SQIVND (reference sequence). Deletions cut 10 bases from V and 11 bases from J, with 21 bases between. This CDR3 spans 13 amino acids.